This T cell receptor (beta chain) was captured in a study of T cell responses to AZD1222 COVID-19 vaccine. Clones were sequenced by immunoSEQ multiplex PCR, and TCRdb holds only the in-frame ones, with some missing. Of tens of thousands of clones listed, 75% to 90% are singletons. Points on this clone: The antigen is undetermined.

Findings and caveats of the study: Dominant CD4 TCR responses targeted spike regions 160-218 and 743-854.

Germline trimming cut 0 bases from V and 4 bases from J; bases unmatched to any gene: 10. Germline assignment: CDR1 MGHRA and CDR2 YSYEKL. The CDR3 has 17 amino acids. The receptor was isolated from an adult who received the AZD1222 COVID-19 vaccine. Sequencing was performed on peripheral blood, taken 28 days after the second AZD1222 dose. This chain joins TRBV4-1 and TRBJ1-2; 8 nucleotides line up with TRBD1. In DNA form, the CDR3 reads TGCGCCAGCAGCCAAGATTTAGCGGCAGGGGGCGCCTATGGCTACACCTTC. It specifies CASSQDLAAGGAYGYTF.